This T cell receptor (beta chain) was identified during a study of T-cell reconstitution after alpha-beta-depleted transplantation in children (dated by TCRdb to the mid-2010s). Concerning the study at large: The study quantitatively tracked T-cell immune reconstitution after TCRalphabeta/CD19-depleted allogeneic hematopoietic cell transplantation in children using TCR repertoire profiling.

What the study reported, not specific to this receptor: Apparently early alphabetaT-cell count recovery about two months after transplant reportedly relied on only several hundred rapidly expanded clones derived from non-depleted graft cells. In some patients, high TCRbeta diversity at day 60 was attributed to recipient T cells and intrathymic progenitors that had survived conditioning. Over subsequent months, a decline in hyperexpanded clone frequencies was noted, and after one year, T-cell counts and TCRbeta diversity were mostly ascribed to newly produced T cells.

According to the study, the label for this sample's treatment or condition signals: allogeneic hematopoietic cell transplantation with graft depleted of TCRalphabeta T cells and CD19 B cells. The children who served as transplant recipients had been given grafts of TCRalphabeta/CD19-depleted allogeneic hematopoietic cells. This clonotype was found once. This clone's antigen is unknown. No clone much larger than this one lies a single base away; base qualities are absent. Weak support is all one read offers. Preparation of the library involved PCR. Reads for this sample came from an Illumina HiSeq 2500. Molecular barcoding was employed in the preparation of TCR libraries, with unique molecular identifiers being used to normalize TCRbeta repertoire quantification. In TCRdb, the public reads were trimmed at Q25 with fastp and aligned with MiXCR, with productive beta chains retained. Entries are consolidated by CDR3 protein sequence, retaining the most common genes and DNA. The table for this sample lists 700,000 to 850,000 distinct CDR3 sequences; about 16% of them were counted only once. The top ten clonotypes cover around 4.5% of the sample.

Looking up the germline V gene yields CDR1 SGDLS and CDR2 YYNGEE. Trimming costs V 4 bases and J 0 bases, and their ends lie 10 bases apart. The CDR3 numbers 14 residues from cysteine through phenylalanine. The CDR3 DNA has 42 bases and is translated from base 1. This sequence originates from a male patient between 5 and 17 years old who had a stem cell transplant for acute lymphoblastic leukemia, so the T cells may come from the graft donor. The specimen was PBMCs, mostly from graft donor cells, collected 360 days after TCRalphabeta/CD19-depleted stem cell transplant. The chain is assembled from TRBV9 and TRBJ1-2, with an unclear D gene assignment. CDR3 loop: CASSSSGPNYGYTF. The DNA sequence reads TGTGCCAGCAGCTCCTCCGGGCCTAACTATGGCTACACCTTC.